This paragraph reports one T cell receptor beta chain. The table lists this clone with a few counts. What antigen it recognizes has not been identified. The input lacks base qualities; no much larger clone sits a single base away. This specimen comes from a study of cytomegalovirus exposure and HLA in healthy donors (dated by TCRdb to 2016 to 2017). A note on the overall study: According to an earlier analysis of 587 of the donors, about 180 million T cells yielded over 90 million unique TCR beta sequences and about 300 Gb of sequence data. In a later analysis, previously published TCR beta repertoires from more than 500 donors were re-analyzed and high-resolution HLA genotyping was added so that TCR occurrence patterns could be studied. About five DR-DQ haplotypes were handled as single units for association and clustering because linkage in the cohort was strong. The study used immunosequencing to profile the T cell repertoires of approximately 640 subjects and linked those repertoires to cytomegalovirus serostatus. Both class I and class II loci were covered by HLA typing, at four-digit resolution. Along with the approximately 700-subject first cohort, a separate validation cohort of over a hundred different subjects was used. All discovery cohort repertoires had been generated using a single sequencing platform. On average, 235,054 unique TCR beta nucleotide sequences were sequenced per donor among about 400 genotyped donors of the cohort, with roughly 18% of those sequences being non-productive. In a later genetic analysis, genome-wide SNP genotypes for about 65% of the roughly 700 donors were used, and that subset was treated as a discovery cohort. Rather than using new phenotypic data, the later analysis identified candidate immune exposures from TCR beta sequences and from how often those sequences occurred across donors. Of the roughly 430 genotyped donors, over 70% fell in the genetic ancestry cluster associated with self-reported Caucasian donors. The number of donors typed differed by locus, with roughly 629-640 for A, B, C, DRB1 and DQB1, roughly 520 for DQA1, under 610 for DPA1, and around 430 for DPB1. Donor age, sex, ethnicity and CMV serostatus were compiled together with the repertoire data. The study aimed to test whether cataloging public T cell receptors could reveal signatures of past pathogen exposure. To predict cytomegalovirus infection status, the study combined high-throughput TCR immunosequencing, statistical association of individual TCRs with disease status, and machine learning. To decide whether each TCR beta V gene segment behaved as functional or pseudogenic, an earlier analysis of some 570 of the donors relied on high-throughput TCR beta sequencing. Approximately 300 gigabases of sequencing data and roughly 80 million unique TCR sequences made up an early release that covered around 640 HLA-typed donors.

V and J are truncated by 3 bases and 0 bases respectively, leaving an intervening sequence of 13 bases. For CDR1 and CDR2, the germline V gene lists SGHRS and YFSETQ. The cysteine opens and the phenylalanine closes a CDR3 of 15 amino acids. Only the CDR3 DNA is retained, 45 bases long and in frame from the first base. The method behind the library was the immunoSEQ multiplex PCR assay. A mixture of 60 forward primers for TCR Vbeta segments and 13 reverse primers for TCR Jbeta segments was used in the multiplex PCR. Amplification of the CDR3 region of rearranged TCR beta genes was performed with a multiplex PCR assay on genomic DNA. The amplified TCR beta libraries were sequenced on the Illumina HiSeq System as 87-base-pair reads. In the paper's pipeline: In a later analysis, tens of millions of unique TCR beta chains were counted across the roughly 670 repertoires, and roughly 11 million of these chains were shared by at least two donors. A nearest-neighbor algorithm error-corrected the raw reads and collapsed the reads into unique sequences, merging closely related sequences to remove PCR and sequencing errors. CDR3 sequences were aligned to IMGT reference sequences to assign V, D and J gene segments. For a sequence to be retained, a match of at least six nucleotides to both a V gene segment and a J gene segment was required. Rearrangements were classified as productive when the CDR3 lacked stop codons and remained in frame with V and J, and all other rearrangements were classified as non-productive. Following IMGT convention, CDR3 was defined as the stretch from the second conserved V-encoded cysteine up to the conserved J-encoded phenylalanine. In an earlier analysis of 550 to 650 of the donors, sequences lacking an unambiguous match to a single V gene segment were excluded. An earlier analysis of a few hundred of the donors called V segments functional above 56.7% productive rearrangements and segregating when the between-donor standard deviation exceeded 5%. A statistical classification framework was built to diagnose cytomegalovirus status from the catalog of TCR beta chain sequences. In a later analysis, V and J genes were assigned by comparing TCR nucleotide sequences against IMGT/GENE-DB human TR gene sequences. Using the TCRdist pipeline, a later analysis assigned CDR3 sequences along with most-parsimonious VDJ recombination scenarios. In a later analysis, each TCR beta chain was defined by its CDR3 amino acid sequence together with its V-gene family, and reads without a unique V-gene family were excluded. As a way to deal with suspected cross-contamination and a sequencing artifact, a later analysis dropped 450 to 600 nucleotide sequences that were highly shared and had low generation probability. A later analysis calculated a clonal expansion index for each public chain from normalized within-repertoire ranks of inferred template counts. In a later analysis, generation probabilities were computed with a VDJ recombination model fitted to out-of-frame rearrangements, and the resulting probabilities were checked against IGoR. In a later analysis, TCR-TCR, TCR-HLA and TCR-CMV co-occurrence was scored with hypergeometric tests, and a repertoire-size bias correction was applied to TCR pairs. False discovery rates were estimated in a later analysis by permuting HLA or CMV assignments 20 times. In a later analysis, co-occurring TCRs were grouped using DBSCAN, with TCRdist sequence similarity added in when clustering inside HLA-allele-positive subsets. Co-occurrence clustering excluded repertoires with fewer than 30,000 or more than 120,000 public chains, plus five with anomalous nucleotide sharing. TCRdb took this table from immuneACCESS and kept in-frame rearrangements with V and J called. Such tables lack part of the clones; where checked against another copy, unresolved V genes explain under half of the gap, and the rest is unexplained. That table supplies the V and J calls and clone size; D and trimming were determined from the DNA. The sample profile shows approximately 200,000 clones; approximately 78% of them were found once. Under 7.5% of the sample is taken by the ten largest.

The cohort consisted of some 730 healthy bone marrow donors. At the time of sampling, all cohort members were nominally healthy, though unrecorded immune exposures were likely present. The donor was CMV seropositive and belonged to the group of 250 to 300 seropositive cohort members. A peripheral blood sample was provided by each donor, and peripheral blood mononuclear cells were used for TCR beta sequencing. The Qiagen DNeasy Blood Extraction Kit was used to extract genomic DNA from the blood cell samples. Summary of the overall study and its limitations: Because the 87-base-pair reads could not distinguish some IMGT-functional V segments, including TRBV6-2 and TRBV6-3, those segments were excluded. Because counts were too low, seventeen rarely observed V segments, including chromosome 9 orphons, were excluded from the earlier analysis of some 540 of the donors. It was suggested by the authors that the approach could potentially be generalized to other disease states and immunological phenotypes. When HLA alleles, especially DR and DQ, strongly co-occurred, attributing TCR associations to individual alleles was difficult. A further reported finding was that TCR beta sequences accurately predicted the HLA-A and HLA-B alleles for most subjects in the first cohort. This cohort had only TCR beta chains sequenced, and the lack of alpha or paired-chain data limited which features could be detected. Because HLA typing was missing for some donors at each locus, association tests included only the typed subset. In an earlier analysis of under 600 of the donors, most TCR beta V segments were observed in productive rearrangements about 90% or about 30% of the time, broadly matching IMGT annotations. A later genetic analysis reported fewer N-insertions in productive TCRs among donors in an Asian-associated ancestry cluster than the roughly 640-donor mean. Correlated functional status among segregating V segments might be attributable to linkage disequilibrium, but an unknown experimental factor could not be ruled out. According to a later analysis, TCR association rates differed among HLA loci, with DRB1 alleles showing the most associated TCRs and HLA-C alleles showing the fewest. Specific HLA alleles were associated with roughly 16,000 TCR beta sequences at a false discovery rate of 0.05 in a later analysis. In vitro tests confirmed that a few of the cytomegalovirus-associated TCR beta chains recognize cytomegalovirus antigens. Roughly uniform sequencing depth across donors was assumed in presence/absence analyses, although this assumption may not hold. Across donors, most TCR sequences were observed very rarely, whereas some public TCRs were present in many individuals. In a later analysis, most CMV-associated TCR beta chains were found to appear HLA-restricted, with HLA associations seemingly driven largely by CMV exposure. According to a later analysis, parvovirus B19, influenza, CMV and Epstein-Barr virus appeared linked to several top co-occurrence clusters. For the cohort, immune exposure information was limited to CMV serostatus. In a later genetic analysis, a missense DCLRE1C variant was associated with V-gene and J-gene trimming of TCR beta chains, and the association was replicated in an independent cohort. In a later analysis, HLA-associated TCR beta chains were found to be more clonally expanded and to have lower generation probabilities than equally common non-associated chains. In the study, about 150 TCR beta chains were listed as associated with cytomegalovirus. Cytomegalovirus status was reported to be diagnosed by the classifier with high specificity and sensitivity in both the original and validation cohorts. A cluster of highly shared sequence variants was judged likely to be a technical artifact of the sequencing pipeline.

The chain is made from TRBV5-1 and TRBJ2-7; the D gene is perhaps TRBD1, from 6 matching bases. Material: PBMCs. The TCR originated in a woman aged 50 to 65 in good health and CMV-seropositive. The CDR3 loop reads CASSSAGAISYEQYF. The DNA sequence is given as TGCGCCAGCAGCTCCGCAGGGGCCATCTCCTACGAGCAGTACTTC. Beyond the CDR3, the reference TRBV5-1 and TRBJ2-7 genes provide the residues; the full variable domain reads: KAGVTQTPRYLIKTRGQQVTLSCSPISGHRSVSWYQQTPGQGLQFLFEYFSETQRNKGNFPGRFSGRQFSNSRSEMNVSTLELGDSALYLCASSSAGAISYEQYFGPGTRLTVT.